Listed below are T cell receptor beta chains from one sample, sequenced in a study of T cells in Graves' hyperthyroidism and ophthalmopathy. TCRdb passed the multiplex PCR reads through MiXCR, listing each CDR3 protein once. The sample yields a few hundred thousand distinct CDR3 sequences, about an eighth seen once. Sequenced input: blood. The source is a young woman with Graves' hyperthyroidism. The CDR3 runs from the conserved cysteine through the conserved F or W. Fields, in order: D gene, J gene, V gene, clone size, CDR3 protein, CDR3 DNA. D genes are given only for firm matches. Clone size, where shown, is once, few, many, or a class for clones that have expanded.

TRBD1	TRBJ2-1	TRBV27	many	CASSAGTAYNEQFF	TGTGCCAGCAGTGCCGGGACAGCCTACAATGAGCAGTTCTTC
-	TRBJ1-1	TRBV5-1	-	CASSLDYGTEAFF	TGCGCCAGCAGCTTGGATTACGGCACTGAAGCTTTCTTT
-	TRBJ1-4	TRBV6-1	many	CASKLHSALFF	TGTGCCAGCAAATTACACTCCGCACTGTTTTTT
TRBD2	TRBJ2-5	TRBV18	-	CASSPKRLAGETQYF	TGTGCCAGCTCACCCAAACGACTAGCGGGAGAGACCCAGTACTTC
-	TRBJ2-1	TRBV20-1	-	CSAPRQQVEFYNEQFF	TGCAGTGCACCCCGCCAGCAGGTGGAGTTTTACAATGAGCAGTTCTTC
TRBD1	TRBJ2-3	TRBV5-4	few	CASRSDRVADTQYF	TGTGCCAGCAGATCGGACAGGGTGGCGGATACGCAGTATTTT
TRBD2	TRBJ2-7	TRBV28	-	CASNPTPAGRSYEQYF	TGTGCCAGCAATCCAACCCCAGCGGGAAGGTCTTACGAGCAGTACTTC
-	TRBJ1-5	TRBV10-3	once	CATRGDGSGNQPQHF	TGTGCCACGAGAGGCGACGGATCGGGCAATCAGCCCCAGCATTTT
TRBD2	TRBJ2-3	TRBV27	many	CASTSLLAGGTTDTQYF	TGTGCCAGCACTTCGCTACTAGCGGGAGGTACAACAGATACGCAGTATTTT
-	TRBJ1-5	TRBV6-1	-	CASTGGVEGSNQPQHF	TGTGCCAGCACCGGGGGGGTGGAGGGCAGTAATCAGCCCCAGCATTTT
-	TRBJ2-3	TRBV6-1	-	CASSNSLQFTDTQYF	TGTGCCAGCAGCAACAGTCTACAATTCACAGATACGCAGTATTTT
-	TRBJ1-1	TRBV12-3/TRBV12-4	many	CASSLSRGPEAFF	TGTGCCAGCAGTTTATCGAGGGGTCCTGAAGCTTTCTTT
TRBD2	TRBJ2-7	TRBV6-2/TRBV6-3	many	CASSYLRGLAGERTYEQYF	TGTGCCAGCAGTTACCTAAGGGGACTAGCGGGAGAACGCACCTACGAGCAGTACTTC
TRBD1	TRBJ1-2	TRBV30	-	CACDRDRRGYTF	TGTGCCTGCGATCGGGACAGAAGGGGCTACACCTTC
TRBD2	TRBJ2-1	TRBV20-1	-	CSAKSGSSYNEQFF	TGCAGTGCTAAGAGCGGGAGCTCCTACAATGAGCAGTTCTTC
-	TRBJ2-7	TRBV28	many	CASSFQVYEQYF	TGTGCCAGCAGTTTTCAGGTTTACGAGCAGTACTTC
TRBD2	TRBJ2-1	TRBV7-9	-	CASSRAGLAGAFNNEQFF	TGTGCCAGCAGCCGAGCGGGACTAGCGGGAGCCTTTAACAATGAGCAGTTCTTC
-	TRBJ1-2	TRBV15	many	CATSRQVTNYGYTF	TGTGCCACCAGCAGACAGGTTACTAACTATGGCTACACCTTC